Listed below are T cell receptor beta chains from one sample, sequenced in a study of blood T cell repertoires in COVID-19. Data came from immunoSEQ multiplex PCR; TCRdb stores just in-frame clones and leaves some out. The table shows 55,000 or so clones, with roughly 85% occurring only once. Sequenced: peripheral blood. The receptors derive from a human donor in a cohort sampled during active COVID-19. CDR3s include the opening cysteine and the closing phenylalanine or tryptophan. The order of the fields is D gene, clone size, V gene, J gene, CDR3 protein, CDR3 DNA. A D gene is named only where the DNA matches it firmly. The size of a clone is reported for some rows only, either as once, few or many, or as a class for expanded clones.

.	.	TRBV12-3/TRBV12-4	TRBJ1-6	CASSPNWASPLHF	TGTGCCAGCAGTCCCAACTGGGCTTCACCCCTCCACTTT
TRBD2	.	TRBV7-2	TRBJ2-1	CASSPSGRPYNEQFF	TGTGCCAGCAGCCCGAGCGGGAGGCCCTACAATGAGCAGTTCTTC
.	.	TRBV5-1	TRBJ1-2	CASSLWFQGTSNYGYTF	TGCGCCAGCAGCTTGTGGTTCCAGGGAACCTCAAACTATGGCTACACCTTC
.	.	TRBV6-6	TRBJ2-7	CASSYSLQEQYF	TGTGCCAGCAGTTACTCGCTACAGGAGCAGTACTTC
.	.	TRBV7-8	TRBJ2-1	CASSPTGSYNEQFF	TGTGCCAGCAGCCCAACCGGGAGCTACAATGAGCAGTTCTTC
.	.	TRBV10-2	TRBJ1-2	CASRYIFFNYGYTF	TGCGCCAGCAGATACATCTTCTTTAACTATGGCTACACCTTC
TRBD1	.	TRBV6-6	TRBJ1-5	CASTTGQGASQPQHF	TGTGCCAGCACAACCGGACAGGGGGCCTCTCAGCCCCAGCATTTT
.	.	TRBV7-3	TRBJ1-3	CASSLNQGPGNTIYF	TGTGCCAGCAGCCTTAATCAGGGCCCTGGAAACACCATATATTTT
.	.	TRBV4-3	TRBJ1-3	CASSQVLRRSSGNTIYF	TGCGCCAGCAGCCAAGTACTGAGACGGAGCTCTGGAAACACCATATATTTT
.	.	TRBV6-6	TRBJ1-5	CASSEGNQPQHF	TGTGCCAGCAGTGAGGGCAATCAGCCCCAGCATTTT
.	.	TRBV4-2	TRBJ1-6	CASSHDTGMNSPLHF	TGTGCCAGCAGCCATGATACAGGGATGAATTCACCCCTCCACTTT
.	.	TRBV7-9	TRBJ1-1	CASSLFEGVHTEAFF	TGTGCCAGCAGCTTATTTGAGGGGGTTCACACTGAAGCTTTCTTT
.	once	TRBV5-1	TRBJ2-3	CASNPGISTDTQYF	TGCGCCAGCAACCCGGGGATTAGCACAGATACGCAGTATTTT
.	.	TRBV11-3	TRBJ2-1	CASSLVLSTYNEQFF	TGTGCCAGCAGCTTAGTCTTATCAACATACAATGAGCAGTTCTTC
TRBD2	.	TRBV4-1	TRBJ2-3	CASSPRLAGPTDTQYF	TGCGCCAGCAGTCCAAGGCTAGCGGGCCCCACAGATACGCAGTATTTT
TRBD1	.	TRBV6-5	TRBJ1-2	CASKQGQGDYGYTF	TGTGCCAGCAAACAGGGGCAAGGAGACTATGGCTACACCTTC
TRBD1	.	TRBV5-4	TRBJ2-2	CASSTMPGQGYTGELFF	TGTGCCAGCAGCACAATGCCGGGACAGGGGTACACCGGGGAGCTGTTTTTT
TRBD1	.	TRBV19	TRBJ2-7	CASSPGGWSYEQYF	TGTGCCAGTAGTCCAGGGGGCTGGTCCTACGAGCAGTACTTC
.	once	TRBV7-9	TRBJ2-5	CASSLAGALTGRETQYF	TGTGCCAGCAGCTTAGCAGGGGCCCTAACAGGGCGGGAGACCCAGTACTTC
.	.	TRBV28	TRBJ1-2	CASSLYLGPNYGYTF	TGTGCCAGCAGCTTATACTTGGGGCCTAACTATGGCTACACCTTC
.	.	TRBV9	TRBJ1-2	CASSVGGGASRYGYTF	TGTGCCAGCAGCGTGGGAGGGGGAGCGAGTCGCTATGGCTACACCTTC
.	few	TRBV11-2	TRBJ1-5	CASSLGESSNQPQHF	TGTGCCAGCAGCTTAGGTGAGAGTAGCAATCAGCCCCAGCATTTT
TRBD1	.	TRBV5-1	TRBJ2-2	CASSWGPDRGDTGELFF	TGCGCCAGCAGCTGGGGCCCGGACAGGGGGGACACCGGGGAGCTGTTTTTT